This TCR beta chain was observed in a study of blood T cells in healthy people across ages. Notes on the study in general: Per million T cells, TCR beta diversity dropped roughly linearly as age increased. Naive T cell percentage and TCR beta diversity correlated strongly.

The V end lost 1 base, the J end lost 4 bases, and 16 bases lay between the germline ends. The CDR3 is made up of 16 amino acids. Germline CDR1 is SGHAT and CDR2 is FQNNGV. A second PCR, run for roughly 7 to 12 cycles, used a sample-barcoded 5' primer plus a J-beta primer mix. TCRdb used MiXCR to reprocess the 5' RACE reads, holding one entry per CDR3 protein. This sample yields about 570,000 distinct CDR3 sequences, of which approximately 30% are seen a single time; around 18% belongs to the top ten. A few counts support this clonotype. Its antigen is unidentified. The receptor was derived from a woman in her 70s in good health. Sequenced sample: blood. V is TRBV11-2 and J is TRBJ2-5; no clear D gene. In DNA form, the CDR3 reads TGTGCCAGCAGCTTAGTCGTAGGGTCCTCTCGAGAGACCCAGTACTTC. Its translation is CASSLVVGSSRETQYF.